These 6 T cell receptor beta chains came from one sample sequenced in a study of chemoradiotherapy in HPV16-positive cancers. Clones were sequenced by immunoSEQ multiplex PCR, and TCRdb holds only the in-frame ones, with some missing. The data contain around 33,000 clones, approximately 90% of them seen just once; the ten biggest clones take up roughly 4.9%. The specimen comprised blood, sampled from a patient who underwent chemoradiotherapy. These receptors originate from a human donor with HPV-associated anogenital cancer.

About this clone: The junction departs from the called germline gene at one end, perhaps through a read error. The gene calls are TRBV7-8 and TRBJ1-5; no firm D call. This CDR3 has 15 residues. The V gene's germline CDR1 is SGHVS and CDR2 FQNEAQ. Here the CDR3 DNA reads TGTGCCAGCAGCCTAGCGCTGCAGGACAATCAGCCCCAGCATTTT. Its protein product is CASSLALQDNQPQHF.

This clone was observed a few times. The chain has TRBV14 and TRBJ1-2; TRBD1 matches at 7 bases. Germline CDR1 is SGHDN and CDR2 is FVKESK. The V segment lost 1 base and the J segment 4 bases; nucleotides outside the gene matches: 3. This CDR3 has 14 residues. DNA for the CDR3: TGTGCCAGCAGCCAAGTTACAGGGGCCTATGGCTACACCTTC. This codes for CASSQVTGAYGYTF.

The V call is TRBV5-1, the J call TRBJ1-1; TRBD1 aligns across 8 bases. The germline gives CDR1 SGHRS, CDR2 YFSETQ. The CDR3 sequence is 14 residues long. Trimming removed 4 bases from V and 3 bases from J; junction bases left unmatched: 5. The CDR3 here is CASSLTGADTEAFF. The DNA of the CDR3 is TGCGCCAGCAGCCTGACAGGGGCGGACACTGAAGCTTTCTTT.

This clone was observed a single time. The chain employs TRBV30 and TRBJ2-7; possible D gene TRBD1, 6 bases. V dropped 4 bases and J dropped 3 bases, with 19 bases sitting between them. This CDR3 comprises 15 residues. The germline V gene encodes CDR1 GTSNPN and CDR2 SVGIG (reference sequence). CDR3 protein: CAWMPPGHLFYEQYF. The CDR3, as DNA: TGTGCCTGGATGCCCCCGGGACATCTCTTCTACGAGCAGTACTTC.

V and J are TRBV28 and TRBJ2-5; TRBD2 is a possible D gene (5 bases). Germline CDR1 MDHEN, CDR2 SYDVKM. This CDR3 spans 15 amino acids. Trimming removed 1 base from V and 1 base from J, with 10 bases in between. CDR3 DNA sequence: TGTGCCAGCAGTTTATCGTCCGGGATCCAAGAGACCCAGTACTTC. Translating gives CASSLSSGIQETQYF. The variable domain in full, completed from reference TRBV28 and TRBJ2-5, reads DVKVTQSSRYLVKRTGEKVFLECVQDMDHENMFWYRQDPGLGLRLIYFSYDVKMKEKGDIPEGYSVSREKKERFSLILESASTNQTSMYLCASSLSSGIQETQYFGPGTRLLVL.

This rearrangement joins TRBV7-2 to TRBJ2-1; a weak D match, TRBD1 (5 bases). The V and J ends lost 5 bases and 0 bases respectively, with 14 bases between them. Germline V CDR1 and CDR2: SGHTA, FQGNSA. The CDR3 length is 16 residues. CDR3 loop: CASSARQKSSYNEQFF. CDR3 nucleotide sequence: TGTGCCAGCAGCGCACGACAGAAGAGCTCCTACAATGAGCAGTTCTTC. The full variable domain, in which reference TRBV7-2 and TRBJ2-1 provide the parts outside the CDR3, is GAGVSQSPSNKVTEKGKDVELRCDPISGHTALYWYRQSLGQGLEFLIYFQGNSAPDKSGLPSDRFSAERTGGSVSTLTIQRTQQEDSAVYLCASSARQKSSYNEQFFGPGTRLTVL.